This paragraph covers one T cell receptor beta chain sequence. As yet, its antigen is unknown. The CDR3 runs to 15 residues. With 0 bases removed from V and 6 bases from J, the gap between germline ends came to 12 bases. In germline, CDR1 is SGHRS, CDR2 YFSETQ. The sample is drawn from a study of cytomegalovirus exposure and HLA in healthy donors. Study details: From about 179 million T cells, an earlier analysis saw 110 million or so unique TCR beta sequences. Study observations and caveats: In a later analysis, productive TCRs from donors in an Asian-associated ancestry cluster reportedly carried fewer N-insertions than the cohort mean. In all likelihood, a cluster of highly shared sequence variants was a sequencing artifact.

In the PCR, 60 Vbeta and 13 Jbeta primers were used. Assay: immunoSEQ multiplex PCR; the TCRdb copy retains only in-frame clones and omits some. The sample includes around 85,000 clones, 65% to 80% seen only once; the top ten take roughly 4.2%. The source is a man aged 55-75 years in good health and CMV-seronegative. The chain joins TRBV5-1 to TRBJ1-4, with a weak D call TRBD1 (6 bases). The sequencing input was PBMCs. CDR3 sequence reads: CASSLEWGLDEKLFF. CDR3 nucleotide sequence: TGCGCCAGCAGCTTGGAATGGGGGCTGGATGAAAAACTGTTTTTT.